This T cell receptor (beta chain) was obtained from a study of T-cell memory formation after mild COVID-19. Each CDR3 protein is one row after TCRdb ran MiXCR on the 5' RACE reads. The sample has some 600,000 distinct CDR3 sequences; 17% are singletons. This clonotype showed up many times. The sample was PBMCs or a T cell subset sorted from them (not recorded which). This TCR was recovered from an adult woman who had mild COVID-19 (a few samples of this study predate the infection). Cell type and time point are not known.

The CDR3 reads CASSLGTTPEQFF. The CDR3 bases are TGTGCCAGCAGCTTGGGGACTACGCCTGAGCAGTTCTTC. The chain carries TRBV7-2 and TRBJ2-1, with 7 nucleotides matching TRBD2. The V gene end was trimmed by 3 bases and the J gene end by 9 bases; junction bases not matched to a gene: 5. This CDR3 has 13 residues. CDR1 and CDR2 from the germline V gene are SGHTA and FQGNSA.